This TCR beta chain derives from a study of shared T cell receptors in the human thymus. Here immunoSEQ multiplex PCR was the method, and the copy in TCRdb shows in-frame clones only, minus some. The sample lists more than 550,000 clones; around 85% were seen once. The CDR3 sequence is 14 residues long. Germline-derived CDR1 and CDR2 are KGHSH and LQKENI. V gave up 2 bases and J gave up 1 base, with 7 bases separating them. In addition, the sample was reused for a study of human thymus T cells. This second report adds: Donor material was obtained from healthy Finnish infants undergoing corrective surgery for congenital heart defects. Thymus pieces cut out during corrective heart surgery were the tissue that was used. Across thymic and blood repertoires, the usage of V and J genes appeared to be biased. Related studies noted strongly shared thymic repertoires across unrelated people.

The genes are TRBV18 and TRBJ2-3, with D uncertain. This TCR came from a girl in the first two years of life with a congenital heart defect. The sample taken for sequencing was thymocytes. DNA for the CDR3: TGTGCCAGCTCACCAGGCAGATGCACAGATACGCAGTATTTT. This translates into CASSPGRCTDTQYF.